The clone carrying this T cell receptor beta chain has a handful of counts. Its specificity is not known. Responder and stimulator cells in the mixed lymphocyte reaction were cultured together for roughly six days at 37°C. Responder PBMCs underwent CFSE labelling, stimulator PBMCs underwent Violet Dye labelling, and both were mixed at 1:1. This sample stems from a study of siplizumab effects on memory and regulatory T cells. Study background: Pairing was applied to the mixed lymphocyte reactions, which contained siplizumab at about 0.96 ug/mL or no drug.

The table came from immunoSEQ multiplex PCR; TCRdb's copy has only in-frame clones and leaves some out. The top ten clones hold around 5% of a sample with 3,500 or so clones, roughly 50% of them seen once. Germline lookup yields CDR1 MNHEY and CDR2 SVGAGI. V dropped 1 base and J dropped 0 bases, with 3 bases sitting between them. The CDR3 loop spans 13 amino acids. Study results and limitations: Confirmation that proliferating Tregs from siplizumab cultures had suppressive function was not obtained.

Sequenced input: CFSE-low (dividing) CD4+ T cells sorted from an allogeneic mixed lymphocyte reaction. The origin of this receptor is a human donor in good health; the cells came from an allogeneic mixed lymphocyte reaction. The chain has TRBV6-5 and TRBJ1-1; D is ambiguous. The CDR3 reads CASSYLMNTEAFF. In DNA, the CDR3 is TGTGCCAGCAGTTACTTGATGAACACTGAAGCTTTCTTT.